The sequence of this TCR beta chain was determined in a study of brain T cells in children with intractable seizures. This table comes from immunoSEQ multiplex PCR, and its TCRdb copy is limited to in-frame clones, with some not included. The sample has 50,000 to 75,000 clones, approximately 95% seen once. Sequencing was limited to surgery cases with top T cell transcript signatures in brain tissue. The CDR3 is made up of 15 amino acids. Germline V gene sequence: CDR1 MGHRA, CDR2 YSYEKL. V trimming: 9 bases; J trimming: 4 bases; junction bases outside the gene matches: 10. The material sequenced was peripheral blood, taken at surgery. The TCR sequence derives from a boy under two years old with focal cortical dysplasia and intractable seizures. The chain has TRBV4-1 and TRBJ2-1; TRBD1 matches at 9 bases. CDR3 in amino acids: CASAGTGHDYNEQFF. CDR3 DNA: TGCGCCAGTGCCGGGACAGGGCATGATTACAATGAGCAGTTCTTC.